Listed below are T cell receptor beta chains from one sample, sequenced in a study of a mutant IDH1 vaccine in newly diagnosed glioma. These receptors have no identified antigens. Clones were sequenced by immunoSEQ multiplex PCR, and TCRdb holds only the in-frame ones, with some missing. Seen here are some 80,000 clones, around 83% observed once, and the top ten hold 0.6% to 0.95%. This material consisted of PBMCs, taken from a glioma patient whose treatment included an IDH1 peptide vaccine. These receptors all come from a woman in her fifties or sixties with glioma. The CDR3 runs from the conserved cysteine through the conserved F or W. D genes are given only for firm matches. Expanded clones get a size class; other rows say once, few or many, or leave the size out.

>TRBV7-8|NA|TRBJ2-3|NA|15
TGTGCCAGCAGCTTATTACCTAGCAGCACAGATACGCAGTATTTT
CASSLLPSSTDTQYF
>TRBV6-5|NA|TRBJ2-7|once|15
TGTGCCAGCAGTTACTCTTCAGGGATCTCCTACGAGCAGTACTTC
CASSYSSGISYEQYF
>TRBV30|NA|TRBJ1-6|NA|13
TGTGTTTGCTCCGAGGGGAGTAATTCACCCCTCCACTTT
CVCSEGSNSPLHF
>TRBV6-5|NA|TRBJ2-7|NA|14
TGTGCCAGCAGTTACCCCTACGAAGGGGACGAGCAGTACTTC
CASSYPYEGDEQYF
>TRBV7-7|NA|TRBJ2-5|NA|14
TGTGCTAGCAGCTTATACACAGGTCGAGAGACCCAGTACTTC
CASSLYTGRETQYF
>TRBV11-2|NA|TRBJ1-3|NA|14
TGTGCCAGCAGCTCTACAGGGCCCGGAAACACCATATATTTT
CASSSTGPGNTIYF
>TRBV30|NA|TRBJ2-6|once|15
TGTGCCTGGCATAAGGGGGTTGCTGGGGCCAACGTCCTGACTTTC
CAWHKGVAGANVLTF
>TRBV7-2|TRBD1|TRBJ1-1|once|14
TGTGCCAGCAGCTCCGGGTCAGGGGGAACTGAAGCTTTCTTT
CASSSGSGGTEAFF
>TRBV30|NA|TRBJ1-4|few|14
TGTGCCTGGAGTAAGGCCCGGATAGCCCGAAAACTGTTTTTT
CAWSKARIARKLFF
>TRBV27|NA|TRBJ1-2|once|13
TGTGCCAGCAGTTCGGGGATGGGCTATGGCTACACCTTC
CASSSGMGYGYTF
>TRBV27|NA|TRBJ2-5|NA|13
TGTGCCAGCAGCTACTTAGAAGGCGAGACCCAGTACTTC
CASSYLEGETQYF
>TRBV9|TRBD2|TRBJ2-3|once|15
TGTGCCAGCAGCGTAGCCGGGGGGGGCACAGATACGCAGTATTTT
CASSVAGGGTDTQYF
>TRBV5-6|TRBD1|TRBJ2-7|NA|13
TGTGCCAGCAGCCGGGACAGCGGCTACGAGCAGTACTTC
CASSRDSGYEQYF
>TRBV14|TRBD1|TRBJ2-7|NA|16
TGTGTCAGCAGCCATCCGGGACAGGGAAGGATTTACGAGCAGTACTTC
CVSSHPGQGRIYEQYF
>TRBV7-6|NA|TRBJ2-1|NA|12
TGTGCCAGCAGCCCCTCTAGGAATGAGCAGTTCTTC
CASSPSRNEQFF
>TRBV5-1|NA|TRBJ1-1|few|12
TGCGCCAGCAGCGGCGAGCACACTGAAGCTTTCTTT
CASSGEHTEAFF
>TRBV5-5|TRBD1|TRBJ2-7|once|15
TGTGCCAGCAGCACAGCCGGGACAGGTTCCTACGAGCAGTACTTC
CASSTAGTGSYEQYF
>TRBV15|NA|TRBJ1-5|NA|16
TGTGCCACCAGCAGAGCGGCCGGGACAAGCAATCAGCCCCAGCATTTT
CATSRAAGTSNQPQHF
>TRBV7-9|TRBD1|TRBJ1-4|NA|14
TGTGCCAGCAGCTTACGGGACAGGGGTGAAAAACTGTTTTTT
CASSLRDRGEKLFF
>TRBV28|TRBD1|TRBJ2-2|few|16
TGTGCCAGCATCTCTCCGGGACAGGGGAACACCGGGGAGCTGTTTTTT
CASISPGQGNTGELFF
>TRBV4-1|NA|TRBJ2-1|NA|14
TGCGCCAGCAGCCCACCGAACTCCTACAATGAGCAGTTCTTC
CASSPPNSYNEQFF
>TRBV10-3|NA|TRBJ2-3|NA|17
TGTGCCATCAGTGAGTCGCGGACACTCGTCAACACAGATACGCAGTATTTT
CAISESRTLVNTDTQYF
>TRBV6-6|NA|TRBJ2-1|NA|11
TGTGCCAGCAGTCCAGACAATGAGCAGTTCTTC
CASSPDNEQFF
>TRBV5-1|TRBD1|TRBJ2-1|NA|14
TGCGCCAGCAGCGTCCGACAGGGGTACAATGAGCAGTTCTTC
CASSVRQGYNEQFF
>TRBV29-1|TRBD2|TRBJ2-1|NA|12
TGCAGCGTTGCTAGCGGGAGGCCCGAGGAGTTCTTC
CSVASGRPEEFF
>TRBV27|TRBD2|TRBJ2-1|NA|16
TGTGCCAGCAGTTTATCGTGGCTAGCGGGAGTCAATGAGCAGTTCTTC
CASSLSWLAGVNEQFF
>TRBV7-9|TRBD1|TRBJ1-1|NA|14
TGTGCCAGCAGCCGGGGACAGGGGGAATCAAGAGCTTTCTTT
CASSRGQGESRAFF
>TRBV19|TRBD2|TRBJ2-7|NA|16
TGTGCCAGTAGTACCTACCCTAGCGGGAGAGGAAACGAGCAGTACTTC
CASSTYPSGRGNEQYF
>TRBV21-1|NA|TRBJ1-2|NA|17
TGTGCCAGCAGCAAAGTCCCTGGGGGGGAGGATTCCGATGGCTACACCTTC
CASSKVPGGEDSDGYTF
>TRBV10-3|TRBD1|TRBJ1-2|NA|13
TGTGCCATCAGAGACAGGGCGAACTATGGCTACACCTTC
CAIRDRANYGYTF
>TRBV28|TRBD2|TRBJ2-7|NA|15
TGTGCCAGCAGTTCCCGCGGGAGGCGTTTAGGGGAGCAGTACTTC
CASSSRGRRLGEQYF
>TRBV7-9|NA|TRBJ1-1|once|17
TGTGCCAGCTCCCGTGGGGCCCAGGGGCCCATGAACACTGAAGCTTTCTTT
CASSRGAQGPMNTEAFF
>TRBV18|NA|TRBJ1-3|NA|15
TGTGCCAGCTCACCAAGTGGGACGACTGGAAACACCATATATTTT
CASSPSGTTGNTIYF
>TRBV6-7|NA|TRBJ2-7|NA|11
TGTGCCAGCACCCCGGGGTACGAGCAGTACTTC
CASTPGYEQYF
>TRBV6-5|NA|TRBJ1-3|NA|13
TGTGCCAGCATGGACCGAGGTGGAAACACCATATATTTT
CASMDRGGNTIYF
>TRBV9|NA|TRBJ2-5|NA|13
TGTGCCAGCACAGGGCCCTACCAAGAGACCCAGTACTTC
CASTGPYQETQYF
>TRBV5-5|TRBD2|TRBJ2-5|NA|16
TGTGCCAGCAGCTTGGTTAGCGGGAGCGCGCGGCAGACCCAGTACTTC
CASSLVSGSARQTQYF
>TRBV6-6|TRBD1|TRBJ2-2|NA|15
TGTGCCAGCAGTTACTTGGGACAGTACACCGGGGAGCTGTTTTTT
CASSYLGQYTGELFF
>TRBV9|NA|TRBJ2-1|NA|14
TGTGCCAGCAGCTCCCGCGGGGAGTACAATGAGCAGTTCTTC
CASSSRGEYNEQFF
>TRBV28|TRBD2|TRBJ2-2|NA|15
TGTGCCAGCAGCATAGCGGGAGGAGGCACCGGGGAGCTGTTTTTT
CASSIAGGGTGELFF
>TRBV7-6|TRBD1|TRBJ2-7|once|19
TGTGCCAGCAGCTCGCCCGGGACAGGGGGCTTTAAAAGCTCCTACGAGCAGTACTTC
CASSSPGTGGFKSSYEQYF
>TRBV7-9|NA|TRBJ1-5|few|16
TGTGCCAGCAGCTTTGGGGCGGGAGGAGGAAGTCAGCCCCAGCATTTT
CASSFGAGGGSQPQHF
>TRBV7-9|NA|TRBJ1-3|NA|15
TGTGCCAGCAGCCTTGGGACGGTCTCTGGAAACACCATATATTTT
CASSLGTVSGNTIYF
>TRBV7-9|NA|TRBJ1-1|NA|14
TGTGCCAGCAGCAAACAGGAGATAAACACTGAAGCTTTCTTT
CASSKQEINTEAFF
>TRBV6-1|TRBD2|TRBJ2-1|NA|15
TGTGCCAGCAGTCCTCGGACTAGCGGGTCGAATGAGCAGTTCTTC
CASSPRTSGSNEQFF
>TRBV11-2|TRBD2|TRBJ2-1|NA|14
TGTGCCAGCAGTCCTACTAGCGGGAGAAATGAGCAGTTCTTC
CASSPTSGRNEQFF
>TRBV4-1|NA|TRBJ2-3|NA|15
TGCGCCAGCAGCCAAGTTAGCGGTACCACAGATACGCAGTATTTT
CASSQVSGTTDTQYF
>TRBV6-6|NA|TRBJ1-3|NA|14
TGTGCCAGCAGTTTAGACAGCTCTGGAAACACCATATATTTT
CASSLDSSGNTIYF
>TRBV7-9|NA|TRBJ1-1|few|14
TGTGCCAGCAGCTCAGACAGGTTCGGCACTGAAGCTTTCTTT
CASSSDRFGTEAFF
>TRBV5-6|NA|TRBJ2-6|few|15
TGTGCCAGCAGCCTAGGAGTGTCTGGGGCCAACGTCCTGACTTTC
CASSLGVSGANVLTF
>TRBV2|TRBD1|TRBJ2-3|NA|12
TGTGCCAGTAAGGGGGCCCCAGATACGCAGTATTTT
CASKGAPDTQYF
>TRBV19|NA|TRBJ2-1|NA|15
TGTGCCAGTAGTGCCCGCCGCCCGGAGGGCAATGAGCAGTTCTTC
CASSARRPEGNEQFF
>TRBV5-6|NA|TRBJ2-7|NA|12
TGTGCCAGCAGCTCTTATACCTACGAGCAGTACTTC
CASSSYTYEQYF
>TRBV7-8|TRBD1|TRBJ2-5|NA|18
TGTGCCAGCAGCCCACCGGAAGGGCGGGACAGGGCCAGGGAGACCCAGTACTTC
CASSPPEGRDRARETQYF
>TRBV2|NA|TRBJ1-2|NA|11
TGTGCCAGCTTCGAGGGCAATGGCTACACCTTC
CASFEGNGYTF
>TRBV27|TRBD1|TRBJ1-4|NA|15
TGTGCCAGCAGTTTTTTGGGACAGGGAGATGAAAAACTGTTTTTT
CASSFLGQGDEKLFF
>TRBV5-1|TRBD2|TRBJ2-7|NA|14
TGCGCCAGCAGCCCTTCGGGAGGAGAAAACGAGCAGTACTTC
CASSPSGGENEQYF